This TCR beta chain was captured in a study of OX40 agonist ivuxolimab in advanced cancers. Study-level information: Recorded diagnoses for dose-escalation patients were hepatocellular carcinoma, melanoma, renal cell or head and neck cancer. Of the patients, three showed partial responses, one with hepatocellular carcinoma and two with cutaneous melanoma.

The germline gives CDR1 SGHRS, CDR2 YFSETQ. V was shortened by 5 bases and J by 6 bases, with 14 bases between the two germline ends. The CDR3 loop spans 13 amino acids. Here immunoSEQ multiplex PCR was the method, and the copy in TCRdb shows in-frame clones only, minus some. The data contain tens of thousands of clones, about 89% of them singletons. This chain uses TRBV5-1 with TRBJ1-1; D gene unclear. The sequenced sample was CD4+ or CD8+ T cells sorted from blood, obtained in a trial of the OX40 agonist ivuxolimab. The receptor was isolated from an adult with an advanced solid tumor such as melanoma, head and neck, liver or kidney cancer. This CDR3 is CASSPEEGSEAFF. The CDR3 DNA reads as TGCGCCAGCAGTCCCGAGGAGGGATCTGAAGCTTTCTTT.